One and the same sample provided the 30 T cell receptor beta chains below, sequenced in a study of T cells after yellow fever vaccination. Each CDR3 protein gets one entry after TCRdb re-called the 5' RACE reads with MiXCR. The repertoire includes 500,000 to 700,000 distinct CDR3 sequences, less than 20% of them detected once, and 14% sits in the top ten. The sequencing here drew on PBMCs, taken 15 days after the yellow fever booster vaccination. The receptors shown here come from a man aged 25-45 years who received the YFV17D yellow fever vaccine.

This clonotype was counted only a few times. The V gene is TRBV29-1, the J gene TRBJ2-1; TRBD1 might be the D (6 bases). CDR1 SQVTM and CDR2 ANQGSEA come from the germline V gene. The V end lost 7 bases, the J end lost 3 bases, and 16 bases lay between the germline ends. The CDR3 is 14 amino acids. This CDR3 is CSARRTEIYNEQFF. CDR3 sequence (DNA): TGCAGCGCCCGCCGGACAGAGATCTACAATGAGCAGTTCTTC.

A few counts support this clonotype. The V gene is TRBV15, the J gene TRBJ2-5, with 10 bases identical to TRBD1. CDR1 and CDR2 (germline): LNHNV, YYDKDF (reference sequence). The CDR3 contains 15 residues. The V segment lost 9 bases and the J segment 1 base; nucleotides outside the gene matches: 8. The CDR3: CATRSGQGTQETQYF. Written as DNA, the CDR3 is TGTGCCACTCGCTCGGGACAGGGGACCCAAGAGACCCAGTACTTC.

This clonotype was seen more than once but under ten times. The genes are TRBV7-2 and TRBJ2-7; 8 bases agree with TRBD2. Trimming took 5 bases from V and 6 from J; bases not matched to a gene: 18. The length of the CDR3 is 17 residues. Looked up from germline, CDR1 is SGHTA and CDR2 is FQGNSA. The CDR3 nucleotides are TGTGCCAGCAGCAGATACGGGAGGGCCTCCATGGCCGGCGAGCAGTACTTC. Its protein is CASSRYGRASMAGEQYF.

This chain connects TRBV2 to TRBJ2-3, with 13 bases matching TRBD2. V was clipped by 4 bases and J by 6 bases; unmatched bases: 4. Germline-derived CDR1 and CDR2 are SNHLY and FYNNEI. The CDR3 runs to 15 residues. In nucleotides, the CDR3 is TGTGCCAGCAGTGCCGGGACTAGCGGGATGGATACGCAGTATTTT. Translation gives CASSAGTSGMDTQYF.

The chain recombines TRBV2 with TRBJ1-1; the D gene is possibly TRBD1 (6 bases). The CDR3 is made up of 13 amino acids. The V gene lost 4 bases and the J gene lost 9 bases, with 15 bases spanning the gap. Germline loops: CDR1 SNHLY, CDR2 FYNNEI. DNA for the CDR3: TGTGCCAGCAGTGTCATACAGGGACCTCAAGCTTTCTTT. Protein product: CASSVIQGPQAFF.

The chain links TRBV6-1 to TRBJ2-2; 8 bases line up with TRBD2. The junction had 8 bases not matched to a gene; V was cut back by 5 bases and J by 3 bases. This CDR3 contains 16 residues. In germline, CDR1 is MNHNS, CDR2 SASEGT. Here the CDR3 reads CASSNSGDTYTGELFF. The CDR3 nucleotides are TGTGCCAGCAGTAATAGCGGGGACACTTACACCGGGGAGCTGTTTTTT.

This clonotype was counted a few times. The chain links TRBV6-5 to TRBJ2-5; D possibly corresponds to TRBD2 (5 bases). The CDR3 runs to 12 residues. Germline lookup yields CDR1 MNHEY and CDR2 SVGAGI. This CDR3 is CVVGVFQETQYF. The CDR3, as DNA: TGTGTAGTCGGGGTTTTTCAAGAGACCCAGTACTTC.

This clonotype was seen more than once but under ten times. The genes are TRBV18 and TRBJ2-1; no firm D call. The CDR3 contains 14 residues. The V end lost 2 bases, the J end lost 4 bases, and 9 bases lay between the germline ends. CDR1 KGHSH and CDR2 LQKENI come from the germline V gene. CDR3 bases: TGTGCCAGCTCACCATTGGGCGGTTACAATGAGCAGTTCTTC. Amino acid sequence: CASSPLGGYNEQFF.

In DNA, the CDR3 is TGTGCCAGCAGCCCCGTCTCAGGGGGAATGGAGACCCAGTACTTC. Amino acid sequence: CASSPVSGGMETQYF. This sequence joins TRBV28 and TRBJ2-5; TRBD1 aligns across 7 bases. CDR1 and CDR2 from the germline V gene are MDHEN and SYDVKM. CDR3 length: 15 residues. Trimming removed 6 bases from V and 5 bases from J; junction bases left unmatched: 12.

This clonotype was recorded at least ten times. The rearrangement joins TRBV7-2 to TRBJ2-2, with 7 positions matching TRBD1. V trimming: 5 bases; J trimming: 1 base; junction bases outside the gene matches: 4. There are 15 residues in the CDR3. The germline CDR1 and CDR2 sequences are SGHTA and FQGNSA. CDR3 sequence reads: CASSEQGRNTGELFF. In DNA form, the CDR3 reads TGTGCCAGCAGCGAACAGGGGAGGAACACCGGGGAGCTGTTTTTT.

This clonotype has just a few counts. The chain is built from TRBV3-1 and TRBJ2-3; 11 bases line up with TRBD2. CDR1 and CDR2 from the germline V gene are LGHDT and YNNKEL (reference sequence). CDR3 length: 17 amino acids. Losses at the gene ends were 1 base for V and 4 bases for J; bases not matched to a gene: 7. Written as DNA, the CDR3 is TGTGCCAGCAGCCAAGTACTAGCGGGAGAACGGGCAGATACGCAGTATTTT. Amino acid sequence: CASSQVLAGERADTQYF.

This clonotype showed up just a few times. This rearrangement joins TRBV20-1 to TRBJ1-2; a weak D match, TRBD1 (5 bases). The length of the CDR3 is 14 residues. Germline CDR1 DFQATT, CDR2 SNEGSKA (reference sequence). Trimming cost V 1 base and J 8 bases, with 17 bases left between them. CDR3 amino acids: CSARVLGQGGGYTF. Written as DNA, the CDR3 is TGCAGTGCTAGAGTCCTCGGTCAGGGAGGAGGCTACACCTTC.

The chain carries TRBV20-1 and TRBJ1-1; D is undetermined. The CDR3 loop spans 14 amino acids. Per germline, CDR1 DFQATT and CDR2 SNEGSKA (reference sequence). Between the trimmed V and J ends, which lost 6 bases and 0 bases, there was a span of 14 bases. The CDR3 region is CSATSTSVNTEAFF. The DNA of the CDR3 is TGCAGTGCGACTAGCACCTCAGTGAACACTGAAGCTTTCTTT.

This clonotype was counted only a few times. The V call is TRBV5-8, the J call TRBJ1-6; D gene uncertain. V gave up 0 bases and J gave up 5 bases, with 6 bases separating them. Germline V gene sequence: CDR1 SGHTS, CDR2 YDEGEE. The CDR3 sequence is 14 residues long. This chain's CDR3 is CASSLGRNNSPLHF. The DNA for the CDR3 is TGTGCCAGCAGCTTGGGGCGGAATAATTCACCCCTCCACTTT.

The sample holds a few counts of this clonotype. This chain joins TRBV5-6 and TRBJ1-5; tentative D call: TRBD1 (5 bases). The germline V gene has CDR1 SGHDT and CDR2 YYEEEE. V lost 3 bases to trimming and J lost 0 bases, with 10 bases between them. The CDR3 has 15 amino acids. The chain's CDR3 is CASSWWGVSNQPQHF. CDR3 bases: TGTGCCAGCAGCTGGTGGGGGGTTAGCAATCAGCCCCAGCATTTT.

This clonotype was counted many times. This chain links TRBV14 with TRBJ2-6, with a possible D match to TRBD1 (6 bases). Germline V CDR1 and CDR2: SGHDN, FVKESK. This CDR3 contains 19 residues. V lost 5 bases and J 0 bases, leaving 20 bases between the germline ends. Here the CDR3 reads CASSNYRTTGPSGANVLTF. CDR3 coding DNA: TGTGCCAGCAGCAACTACCGCACGACAGGCCCCTCTGGGGCCAACGTCCTGACTTTC.

In this sample, this clonotype turned up many times. The chain recombines TRBV7-2 with TRBJ2-7; D is unresolved. The germline V gene has CDR1 SGHTA and CDR2 FQGNSA. This CDR3 spans 12 amino acids. V was pared by 6 bases and J by 4 bases, with 10 bases between. The CDR3 nucleotides are TGTGCCAGCAGTTCCGCCGGGTACGAGCAGTACTTC. Protein: CASSSAGYEQYF.

The J gene is TRBJ2-5, the V gene TRBV9, with D uncertain. Trimming pared 0 bases from V and 5 bases from J, leaving 8 bases between. The CDR3 has 13 amino acids. Germline CDR1 SGDLS, CDR2 YYNGEE. The CDR3 sequence: CASSVDGKETQYF. Here the CDR3 DNA reads TGTGCCAGCAGCGTAGATGGCAAGGAGACCCAGTACTTC.

This chain joins TRBV5-4 and TRBJ2-7; D may correspond to TRBD1 or TRBD2 (5 bases each). CDR1 is SGHNT and CDR2 is YYREEE in the germline V gene (reference sequence). The V and J ends lost 4 bases and 3 bases respectively, with 14 bases between them. The CDR3 runs 14 residues. CDR3 region: CASSRWGKSYEQYF. Here the CDR3 DNA reads TGTGCCAGCAGCCGTTGGGGGAAGAGCTACGAGCAGTACTTC.

The gene calls are TRBV18 and TRBJ2-7; 9 bases agree with TRBD1. The germline gives CDR1 KGHSH, CDR2 LQKENI. The CDR3 consists of 15 residues. V lost 6 bases to trimming and J lost 0 bases; unmatched junction nucleotides: 6. This CDR3 is CASSPDRGSSYEQYF. The CDR3, as DNA: TGTGCCAGCTCTCCGGACAGGGGTAGCTCCTACGAGCAGTACTTC. Together with reference TRBV18 and TRBJ2-7, the CDR3 gives the full variable domain: NAGVMQNPRHLVRRRGQEARLRCSPMKGHSHVYWYRQLPEEGLKFMVYLQKENIIDESGMPKERFSAEFPKEGPSILRIQQVVRGDSAAYFCASSPDRGSSYEQYFGPGTRLTVT.

This clonotype occurred a few times. The chain uses TRBV3-1 and TRBJ2-2, with 8 bases fitting TRBD1. With 2 bases clipped from V and 6 bases from J, the junction kept 8 bases outside the gene matches. The CDR3 loop spans 16 amino acids. CDR1 and CDR2 (germline): LGHDT, YNNKEL (reference sequence). The CDR3 spells CASSQPGTGTPGELFF. The CDR3 nucleotides read TGTGCCAGCAGCCAACCGGGGACAGGAACCCCCGGGGAGCTGTTTTTT.

This clonotype was seen more than once but under ten times. The chain has TRBV15 and TRBJ2-7; TRBD1 aligns across 8 bases. V lost 0 bases and J lost 2; bases outside the gene matches: 12. Germline CDR1 and CDR2: LNHNV and YYDKDF (reference sequence). The CDR3 length is 18 residues. CDR3 coding DNA: TGTGCCACCAGCAGAGATCGAGGACAGGGAAAGAGCACCTACGAGCAGTACTTC. Encoded protein: CATSRDRGQGKSTYEQYF.

The chain couples TRBV12-3 or TRBV12-4 to TRBJ2-5; D unresolved. CDR3 size: 14 residues. V lost 3 bases and J lost 1, with 9 bases in between. The DNA for the CDR3 is TGTGCCAGCAGTTTTGGGGTCTTCCAAGAGACCCAGTACTTC. Translating it yields CASSFGVFQETQYF.

The chain links TRBV9 to TRBJ2-3; D is possibly TRBD1 (6 bases). CDR3 length: 14 amino acids. The V end lost 6 bases, the J end lost 0 bases, and 11 bases lay between the germline ends. Germline V gene lookup returns CDR1 SGDLS and CDR2 YYNGEE. CDR3 residues: CASTRGQSTDTQYF. The CDR3 nucleotides are TGTGCCAGCACCCGGGGACAAAGCACAGATACGCAGTATTTT.

This chain links TRBV7-9 with TRBJ1-4; no reliable D call. This CDR3 comprises 15 residues. Germline V lookup: CDR1 SEHNR, CDR2 FQNEAQ (reference sequence). V lost 4 bases and J lost 0, with 9 bases in between. The CDR3, as DNA: TGTGCCAGCAGCTACTCAGAGTCAACTAATGAAAAACTGTTTTTT. Translating gives CASSYSESTNEKLFF.

This clonotype appeared a few times. The V call is TRBV20-1, the J call TRBJ2-7; D gene ambiguous. Germline V CDR1 and CDR2: DFQATT, SNEGSKA (reference sequence). Trimming left V 0 bases short and J 1 base short, with 7 bases between. The CDR3 has 13 residues. The CDR3, as DNA: TGCAGTGCTAGAGATCTACGGTCCTACGAGCAGTACTTC. Its translation: CSARDLRSYEQYF.

This clonotype was found a few times. The CDR3 coding sequence is TGTGCCATCAGTGGTGGACAGCTCCAAGAGACCCAGTACTTC. Translating gives CAISGGQLQETQYF. V usage is TRBV10-3 and J usage is TRBJ2-5; D is possibly TRBD1 (6 bases). The CDR3 is made up of 14 amino acids. Between the trimmed V and J ends, which lost 4 bases and 1 base, there was a span of 10 bases. CDR1 ENHRY and CDR2 SYGVKD come from the germline V gene.

As regards this clonotype: The junction does not match germline at one end; this may be a read error. The chain uses TRBV20-1 and TRBJ2-2; 9 bases map to TRBD1. The germline V gene has CDR1 DFQATT and CDR2 SNEGSKA (reference sequence). The length of the CDR3 is 15 residues. CDR3 in DNA: TGTAGTGCTCCCGACAGGGGGGCGAACACCGGGGAGCTGTTTTTT. It yields the protein CSAPDRGANTGELFF.

The chain uses TRBV3-1 and TRBJ2-1; D is possibly TRBD2 (6 bases). CDR3 size: 14 residues. Germline CDR1 LGHDT, CDR2 YNNKEL (reference sequence). Trimming pared 2 bases from V and 6 bases from J, leaving 11 bases between. CDR3: CASSQLRGSNEQFF. The DNA for the CDR3 is TGTGCCAGCAGCCAACTGCGGGGATCCAATGAGCAGTTCTTC.

This clonotype was seen only a few times. The chain combines TRBV20-1 with TRBJ2-2; D uncertain. This CDR3 spans 12 amino acids. CDR1 and CDR2 from the germline V gene are DFQATT and SNEGSKA (reference sequence). V gave up 6 bases and J gave up 6 bases, with 11 bases separating them. In nucleotides, the CDR3 is TGCAGTGCCGAAGCGACTCCCGGGGAGCTGTTTTTT. The encoded protein is CSAEATPGELFF.